These 26 T cell receptor beta chains were sequenced from one sample in a study of CD8 T cells in Susac syndrome. RNA totalling roughly 0.45 to 1 ug underwent reverse transcription with random hexamers. TCRdb analysed the immunoSEQ multiplex PCR reads with MiXCR anew, one entry per CDR3 protein. The table shows 110,000 to 150,000 distinct CDR3 sequences, with over 85% occurring only once. Sequenced material: CD8+ T cells from PBMCs. The origin of the receptors is a human donor in good health.

The chain joins TRBV7-2 to TRBJ2-5; the match to TRBD2 covers 10 bases. The V and J ends lost 1 base and 4 bases, in that order; junction bases with no gene match: 6. In germline, CDR1 is SGHTA, CDR2 FQGNSA. CDR3 length equals 16 residues. As DNA, the CDR3 is TGTGCCAGCAGCTTAGAGGTAGCGGGAGGTCTAGAGACCCAGTACTTC. Translating it yields CASSLEVAGGLETQYF.

The chain recombines TRBV13 with TRBJ2-4; D not certain. Germline V gene lookup returns CDR1 PRHDT and CDR2 FYEKMQ (reference sequence). The CDR3 totals 15 residues. Trimming pared 0 bases from V and 0 bases from J, leaving 6 bases between. CDR3 residues: CASSLGGLAKNIQYF. In DNA, the CDR3 is TGTGCCAGCAGCTTAGGCGGCCTAGCCAAAAACATTCAGTACTTC.

As DNA, the CDR3 is TGTGCCAGCAGTGACCAGGGGACTGAGCAGTTCTTC. This codes for CASSDQGTEQFF. The V call is TRBV6-4, the J call TRBJ2-1; TRBD1 is a possible D gene (6 bases). The CDR3 is 12 amino acids. Germline assignment: CDR1 MRHNA and CDR2 SNTAGT. The V gene lost 2 bases and the J gene lost 9 bases, with 8 bases spanning the gap.

This chain uses TRBV9 with TRBJ2-7, with D possibly matching TRBD1 (5 bases). CDR3 length: 13 amino acids. Germline CDR1 and CDR2: SGDLS and YYNGEE. The V gene lost 4 bases and the J gene lost 5 bases, with 13 bases spanning the gap. The CDR3 loop is CASSPDSMHEQYF. The DNA of the CDR3 is TGTGCCAGCAGCCCCGACAGTATGCACGAGCAGTACTTC. The variable domain in full, completed from reference TRBV9 and TRBJ2-7, reads DSGVTQTPKHLITATGQRVTLRCSPRSGDLSVYWYQQSLDQGLQFLIQYYNGEERAKGNILERFSAQQFPDLHSELNLSSLELGDSALYFCASSPDSMHEQYFGPGTRLTVT.

The gene calls are TRBV14 and TRBJ2-1; maybe TRBD1 (5 bases). Trimming removed 9 bases from V and 9 bases from J, with 18 bases in between. CDR3 length: 13 residues. Germline CDR1 SGHDN, CDR2 FVKESK. CDR3 DNA: TGTGCCAGTACCGGCCCAGGGCTGGGTGAGCAGTTCTTC. As protein: CASTGPGLGEQFF. Filled out from reference TRBV14 and TRBJ2-1, the complete variable domain reads EAGVTQFPSHSVIEKGQTVTLRCDPISGHDNLYWYRRVMGKEIKFLLHFVKESKQDESGMPNNRFLAERTGGTYSTLKVQPAELEDSGVYFCASTGPGLGEQFFGPGTRLTVL.

The V and J genes are TRBV18 and TRBJ1-2, with 11 bases aligning to TRBD1. Germline assignment: CDR1 KGHSH and CDR2 LQKENI. The CDR3 has 15 residues. J was trimmed by 3 bases and V by 3 bases; bases with no gene match: 3. Written as DNA, the CDR3 is TGTGCCAGCTCACCGCCGGGACAGGGGGACTATGGCTACACCTTC. Protein product: CASSPPGQGDYGYTF.

The V gene is TRBV6-6, the J gene TRBJ2-3, with TRBD1 as a possible D gene (6 bases). Trimming removed 6 bases at V and 3 bases at J, with 10 bases between. This CDR3 region has 13 residues. CDR1 MNHNY and CDR2 SVGAGI come from the germline V gene (reference sequence). CDR3 protein: CASSPGVTDTQYF. The DNA for the CDR3 is TGTGCCAGCAGCCCAGGGGTTACAGATACGCAGTATTTT.

This clonotype was detected once. The V and J genes are TRBV24-1 and TRBJ1-5; 8 bases agree with TRBD1. Trimming cost V 3 bases and J 7 bases; bases outside gene matches: 7. Germline assignment: CDR1 KGHDR and CDR2 SFDVKD. This CDR3 has 15 amino acids. CDR3 sequence (DNA): TGTGCCACCAGTGATCATGGACAGGGTGAACAGCCCCAGCATTTT. Protein: CATSDHGQGEQPQHF.

This sequence joins TRBV28 and TRBJ1-2, with D hard to call. Germline V gene lookup returns CDR1 MDHEN and CDR2 SYDVKM. The V gene lost 3 bases and the J gene lost 6 bases, with 8 bases spanning the gap. This CDR3 region has 12 residues. As DNA, the CDR3 is TGTGCCAGCAGTTTCGGTCCCGATGGCTACACCTTC. Its protein is CASSFGPDGYTF.

This clonotype was picked up one time. The V call is TRBV6-5, the J call TRBJ2-1; perhaps TRBD1 as D (5 bases). The CDR3 is 15 amino acids. Per germline, CDR1 MNHEY and CDR2 SVGAGI. Trimming removed 6 bases at V and 3 bases at J, with 15 bases between. Here the CDR3 reads CASSPGRASYNEQFF. In nucleotides, the CDR3 is TGTGCCAGCAGCCCCGGCAGGGCCAGCTACAATGAGCAGTTCTTC.

The chain is built from TRBV12-3 or TRBV12-4 and TRBJ2-1, with 12 bases aligning to TRBD1. V shed 7 bases, J shed 9 bases, and the junction held 7 bases outside the gene matches. This CDR3 region has 14 residues. CDR3 protein: CASTEGTGGVEQFF. DNA for the CDR3: TGTGCCAGCACTGAAGGGACAGGGGGCGTTGAGCAGTTCTTC.

This clonotype showed up just once. This chain connects TRBV2 to TRBJ2-7; weak D call: TRBD2 (5 bases). V was cut by 3 bases and J by 0 bases, with 9 bases left in between. Per germline, CDR1 SNHLY and CDR2 FYNNEI. The CDR3 is 14 residues long. For the CDR3, the DNA is TGTGCCAGCAGTGATGCGGGCCGCTCCTACGAGCAGTACTTC. It encodes CASSDAGRSYEQYF.

The chain uses TRBV28 and TRBJ1-2; D may be TRBD1 (6 bases). Trimming shortened V by 6 bases and J by 7 bases, and 21 bases separated the two germline ends. The CDR3 spans 15 residues. CDR1 MDHEN and CDR2 SYDVKM come from the germline V gene. CDR3 bases: TGTGCCAGCAGCCCAATGGGGGCAGGTCTGGGTGGCTACACCTTC. It yields the protein CASSPMGAGLGGYTF.

V is TRBV20-1 and J is TRBJ2-7, with a weak D call TRBD2 (5 bases). Between the trimmed V and J ends, which lost 3 bases and 6 bases, there was a span of 12 bases. The CDR3 is 12 amino acids. CDR1 is DFQATT and CDR2 is SNEGSKA in the germline V gene (reference sequence). CDR3 sequence reads: CSAREAGVEQYF. CDR3 bases: TGCAGTGCTAGGGAGGCGGGCGTCGAGCAGTACTTC.

The J gene is TRBJ2-7, the V gene TRBV24-1; TRBD2 might be the D (6 bases). V was shortened by 3 bases and J by 3 bases, with 14 bases between the two germline ends. The CDR3 runs 15 residues. The germline V gene has CDR1 KGHDR and CDR2 SFDVKD. CDR3 DNA sequence: TGTGCCACCAGTGATGGTCAGGACTACGGCTACGAGCAGTACTTC. This encodes CATSDGQDYGYEQYF.

J is TRBJ2-1 and V is TRBV27; 13 positions agree with TRBD2. Germline values: CDR1 MNHEY, CDR2 SMNVEV (reference sequence). The CDR3 is made up of 16 amino acids. Trimming cost V 1 base and J 9 bases; bases outside gene matches: 6. The CDR3 nucleotides are TGTGCCAGCAGTTTATACGGACTAGCGGGAGCCGCTGAGCAGTTCTTC. The encoded protein is CASSLYGLAGAAEQFF.

The rearrangement uses TRBV7-8 and TRBJ2-7, with a possible D match to TRBD1 (6 bases). V lost 1 base to trimming and J lost 2 bases, with 12 bases between them. CDR3 length: 15 amino acids. The germline V gene has CDR1 SGHVS and CDR2 FQNEAQ. The CDR3 spells CASSLESHRAYEQYF. CDR3 coding DNA: TGTGCCAGCAGCTTAGAATCCCACAGGGCCTACGAGCAGTACTTC. Full variable domain (missing parts from reference TRBV7-8 and TRBJ2-7): GAGVSQSPRYKVAKRGQDVALRCDPISGHVSLFWYQQALGQGPEFLTYFQNEAQLDKSGLPSDRFFAERPEGSVSTLKIQRTQQEDSAVYLCASSLESHRAYEQYFGPGTRLTVT.

The DNA of the CDR3 is TGTGCCAGCAGTTTACGTCCCGGGGAGCTGTTTTTT. Translation: CASSLRPGELFF. This chain links TRBV27 with TRBJ2-2; D gene unclear. The CDR3 spans 12 residues. Germline assignment: CDR1 MNHEY and CDR2 SMNVEV (reference sequence). Trimming cost V 2 bases and J 6 bases, with 4 bases left between them.

This sequence joins TRBV29-1 and TRBJ2-7; TRBD1 matches 9 bases. The V gene end was trimmed by 6 bases and the J gene end by 5 bases; junction bases not matched to a gene: 5. The CDR3 loop spans 12 amino acids. The germline gives CDR1 SQVTM, CDR2 ANQGSEA. CDR3 protein: CSVMGQGNEQYF. The CDR3 DNA reads as TGCAGCGTGATGGGACAGGGCAACGAGCAGTACTTC.

This chain uses TRBV30 with TRBJ2-1, with TRBD2 matching 14 bases. Germline CDR1 and CDR2: GTSNPN and SVGIG (reference sequence). The CDR3 is made up of 15 amino acids. Trimming cost V 6 bases and J 9 bases; bases outside gene matches: 10. CDR3 sequence (DNA): TGTGCCTGCCCCGGGACTAGCGGGAGCCTCGGTGAGCAGTTCTTC. The encoded protein is CACPGTSGSLGEQFF.

This clonotype was found once. The chain employs TRBV11-2 and TRBJ2-7, with D possibly called TRBD1 or TRBD2 (5 bases each). Germline CDR1 SGHAT, CDR2 FQNNGV. V lost 5 bases to trimming and J lost 6 bases, with 14 bases between them. CDR3 length: 13 amino acids. In DNA form, the CDR3 reads TGTGCCAGCAGCCCGCTACGGGGCCCCGAGCAGTACTTC. Protein: CASSPLRGPEQYF.

The CDR3 bases are TGCAGTGCTAGAGATGTCGACAATGAGCAGTTCTTC. Protein sequence: CSARDVDNEQFF. This chain uses TRBV20-1 with TRBJ2-1; D is uncertain. Germline lookup yields CDR1 DFQATT and CDR2 SNEGSKA (reference sequence). The CDR3 has 12 amino acids. V was pared by 0 bases and J by 5 bases, with 5 bases between.

This chain connects TRBV27 to TRBJ2-1; D is perhaps TRBD1 or TRBD2 (5 bases each). The CDR3 consists of 16 residues. V shed 5 bases and J shed 2 bases, with 16 bases lying between them. Germline V gene lookup returns CDR1 MNHEY and CDR2 SMNVEV (reference sequence). CDR3 amino acids: CASSGLSGPTYNEQFF. The CDR3 DNA reads as TGTGCCAGCAGTGGCCTTTCGGGACCGACCTACAATGAGCAGTTCTTC.

This chain uses TRBV27 with TRBJ2-7; D is unresolved. Trimming left V 0 bases short and J 5 bases short, with 8 bases between. Germline loops: CDR1 MNHEY, CDR2 SMNVEV (reference sequence). This CDR3 is built from 13 residues. CDR3 sequence (DNA): TGTGCCAGCAGTTTATCCCCGCGGAACGAGCAGTACTTC. This translates into CASSLSPRNEQYF.

This clonotype came up a few times. DNA for the CDR3: TGTGCCAGCAGCTTAGCTGGGCTCTCCTACGAGCAGTACTTC. This encodes CASSLAGLSYEQYF. The V and J genes are TRBV7-9 and TRBJ2-7; D is undetermined. Per germline, CDR1 SEHNR and CDR2 FQNEAQ (reference sequence). This CDR3 region has 14 residues. Trimming removed 0 bases at V and 0 bases at J, with 6 bases between. Looking up the rest from reference TRBV7-9 and TRBJ2-7 gives the full variable domain: DTGVSQNPRHKITKRGQNVTFRCDPISEHNRLYWYRQTLGQGPEFLTYFQNEAQLEKSRLLSDRFSAERPKGSFSTLEIQRTEQGDSAMYLCASSLAGLSYEQYFGPGTRLTVT.

This chain joins TRBV27 and TRBJ1-1; D is unresolved. V was clipped by 2 bases and J by 1 base, with 5 bases between them. Germline V gives CDR1 MNHEY, CDR2 SMNVEV (reference sequence). This CDR3 contains 13 residues. In DNA form, the CDR3 reads TGTGCCAGCAGTTTAGCGGCGAACACTGAAGCTTTCTTT. Amino acids: CASSLAANTEAFF.